One T cell receptor beta chain is described in this entry. V shed 1 base and J shed 7 bases, with 10 bases lying between them. This CDR3 is built from 14 residues. Germline V gene lookup returns CDR1 SGHTA and CDR2 FQGNSA. The PCR made use of 60 Vbeta and 13 Jbeta primers. Clones were sequenced by immunoSEQ multiplex PCR, and TCRdb holds only the in-frame ones, with some missing. Of fewer than 200,000 clones listed, about 76% were seen once; the top ten hold 5% to 6.5%. The sample belongs to a study of cytomegalovirus exposure and HLA in healthy donors. The sequenced material came from PBMCs. The TCR sequence derives from a woman between 18 and 29 years old in good health and CMV-seropositive. This chain joins TRBV7-2 and TRBJ1-4; no clear D. This CDR3 reads CASSLGSFPEKLFF. Here the CDR3 DNA reads TGTGCCAGCAGCTTAGGGAGTTTCCCTGAAAAACTGTTTTTT.